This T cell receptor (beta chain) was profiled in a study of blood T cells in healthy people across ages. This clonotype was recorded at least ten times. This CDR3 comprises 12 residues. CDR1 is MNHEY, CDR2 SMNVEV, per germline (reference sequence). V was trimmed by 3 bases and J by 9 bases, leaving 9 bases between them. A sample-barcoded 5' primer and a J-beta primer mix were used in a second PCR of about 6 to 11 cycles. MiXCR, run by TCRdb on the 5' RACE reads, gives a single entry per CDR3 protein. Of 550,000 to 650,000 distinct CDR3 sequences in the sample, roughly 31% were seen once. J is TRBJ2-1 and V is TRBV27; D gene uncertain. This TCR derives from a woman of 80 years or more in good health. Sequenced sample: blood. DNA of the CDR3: TGTGCCAGCAGTTTCCGTCGGAGTGAGCAGTTCTTC. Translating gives CASSFRRSEQFF.